Below are 25 T cell receptor beta chains sequenced from a single sample in a study of T cell responses to AZD1222 COVID-19 vaccine (dated by TCRdb to the early 2020s). The sample's time point label, decoded: baseline before first vaccination. The method was the immunoSEQ multiplex PCR assay. TCRdb mirrors the immuneACCESS table, restricted to in-frame sequences. Some clones are absent from its copies; in checked studies, under half trace to an unresolved V gene, and the reason for the others is unknown. The sample table lists fewer than 300,000 clones, approximately 93% of them with a count of one. Roughly 0.5% of the sample rests with the top ten. Sequenced here: peripheral blood, sampled on day 0 of AZD1222 vaccination. The receptor set was obtained from an adult in good health.

This rearrangement joins TRBV10-2 to TRBJ2-1, with 7 bases aligning to TRBD2. CDR1 WSHSY and CDR2 SAAADI come from the germline V gene. V was pared by 6 bases and J by 4 bases, with 12 bases of the junction left unmatched. CDR3 length: 16 residues. The CDR3 reads CASRDDTAGIYNEQFF. The CDR3 nucleotides read TGCGCCAGCAGGGACGACACAGCGGGGATTTACAATGAGCAGTTCTTC.

This clone was found a few times. At the DNA level, this CDR3 is encoded by other sequences in the same sample as well. The chain carries TRBV18 and TRBJ1-1; the D is unclear. CDR1 and CDR2 from the germline V gene are KGHSH and LQKENI. V was pared by 0 bases and J by 1 base, with 3 bases between. The CDR3 covers 13 residues. This CDR3 reads CASSPPGNTEAFF. The CDR3 DNA reads TGTGCCAGCTCACCACCGGGGAACACTGAAGCTTTCTTT.

The chain joins TRBV28 to TRBJ2-7; D ambiguous. CDR3 length: 13 amino acids. Deletions cut 4 bases from V and 7 bases from J, with 14 bases between. The germline CDR1 and CDR2 sequences are MDHEN and SYDVKM. CDR3 DNA sequence: TGTGCCAGCAGTTCCCTAATGACGAGGGAGCAGTACTTC. Residues: CASSSLMTREQYF.

The chain employs TRBV7-2 and TRBJ2-1; possibly TRBD1 for D (6 bases). Looked up from germline, CDR1 is SGHTA and CDR2 is FQGNSA. Trimming stripped 4 bases from V and 7 bases from J, with 20 bases between. CDR3 length: 16 amino acids. The chain's CDR3 is CASSSIRDTLRNEQFF. The CDR3 nucleotides read TGTGCCAGCAGCTCGATCCGGGACACCTTGAGGAATGAGCAGTTCTTC.

A single count supports this clone. The J gene is TRBJ2-3, the V gene TRBV5-4, with 8 bases lining up with TRBD2. The junction had 8 bases not matched to a gene; V was cut back by 4 bases and J by 1 base. The CDR3 loop spans 16 amino acids. CDR1 is SGHNT, CDR2 YYREEE, per germline (reference sequence). The CDR3 DNA is TGTGCCAGCAGCCCGGGGGGGGAGAGAGGCACAGATACGCAGTATTTT. Translation: CASSPGGERGTDTQYF.

This chain connects TRBV4-1 to TRBJ1-3; D remains unclear. From germline, CDR1 is MGHRA and CDR2 YSYEKL. Trimming shortened V by 3 bases and J by 0 bases, and 18 bases separated the two germline ends. The CDR3 is 18 residues long. CDR3 region: CASSHFPGGSTSGNTIYF. As DNA, the CDR3 is TGCGCCAGCAGCCACTTCCCAGGCGGGTCGACCTCTGGAAACACCATATATTTT.

The V and J genes are TRBV5-1 and TRBJ2-1, with D perhaps matching TRBD2 (5 bases). The CDR3 runs 15 residues. Germline CDR1 SGHRS, CDR2 YFSETQ. Trimming removed 0 bases at V and 3 bases at J, with 10 bases between. The CDR3 nucleotides are TGCGCCAGCAGCTTGGATTCTAGCCTCTACAATGAGCAGTTCTTC. This codes for CASSLDSSLYNEQFF.

With respect to this clone: One end of the junction is discordant with germline, which a read error may explain. The chain links TRBV7-7 to TRBJ1-2; D unresolved. Germline-derived CDR1 and CDR2 are SSHAT and FNYEAQ (reference sequence). CDR3 length: 13 residues. In nucleotides, the CDR3 is TGTGCTAGCAGCCCCTACCCCTCGGGAGGCTACACCTTC. Protein product: CASSPYPSGGYTF.

Here the CDR3 DNA reads TGTGCCAGCAGTTACGACCCCTCGGACAGTTCCTACGAGCAGTACTTC. Protein product: CASSYDPSDSSYEQYF. The genes are TRBV6-5 and TRBJ2-7; the D gene is possibly TRBD1 (6 bases). V dropped 2 bases and J dropped 1 base, with 15 bases sitting between them. The CDR3 length is 16 residues. The V gene's germline CDR1 is MNHEY and CDR2 SVGAGI.

This clone was recorded only once. The V gene is TRBV10-2, the J gene TRBJ2-3; the D is unclear. The CDR3 runs to 15 residues. Germline V gene sequence: CDR1 WSHSY, CDR2 SAAADI. Deletions cut 3 bases from V and 0 bases from J, with 10 bases between. The CDR3 DNA sequence: TGCGCCAGCAGTGAATCTCCGACTAGCACAGATACGCAGTATTTT. It is translated as CASSESPTSTDTQYF.

The chain uses TRBV18 and TRBJ1-6; D gene ambiguous. The V gene lost 2 bases and the J gene lost 0 bases, with 14 bases spanning the gap. The CDR3 is 18 amino acids. Per the germline V gene, CDR1 is KGHSH and CDR2 is LQKENI. Here the CDR3 reads CASSPNPGVSSYNSPLHF. For the CDR3, the DNA is TGTGCCAGCTCACCAAACCCAGGAGTAAGCTCCTATAATTCACCCCTCCACTTT.

The chain uses TRBV7-8 and TRBJ1-1; no clear D. The CDR3 is made up of 17 amino acids. The V gene's germline CDR1 is SGHVS and CDR2 FQNEAQ. Trimming removed 0 bases from V and 0 bases from J, with 14 bases in between. For the CDR3, the DNA is TGTGCCAGCAGCTTAGCGTTAGGAGCAGGACTGAACACTGAAGCTTTCTTT. This gives the protein CASSLALGAGLNTEAFF.

Points on this clone: Other DNA sequences from this sample encode an identical CDR3 as well. The chain combines TRBV9 with TRBJ2-7; D perhaps matches TRBD1 (5 bases). CDR3 length: 12 amino acids. The V end lost 4 bases, the J end lost 3 bases, and 8 bases lay between the germline ends. Germline CDR1 reads SGDLS; CDR2 reads YYNGEE. The CDR3 sequence is CASSPDSYEQYF. DNA of the CDR3: TGTGCCAGCAGCCCTGACAGCTACGAGCAGTACTTC.

CDR3 DNA sequence: TGTGCCAGCAGCTTGGGTACGGGCGTCGGTAGCAATGAGCAGTTCTTC. This encodes CASSLGTGVGSNEQFF. The chain links TRBV5-4 to TRBJ2-1, with no clear D. The CDR3 runs to 16 residues. V was cut by 0 bases and J by 6 bases, with 16 bases left in between. Per germline, CDR1 SGHNT and CDR2 YYREEE (reference sequence).

This rearrangement joins TRBV24-1 to TRBJ2-2, with 9 nucleotides matching TRBD1. Germline V gene lookup returns CDR1 KGHDR and CDR2 SFDVKD. Trimming cost V 4 bases and J 7 bases; bases outside gene matches: 9. This CDR3 has 16 residues. The CDR3 is CATSDLRDREDGELFF. CDR3 nucleotide sequence: TGTGCCACCAGTGACCTCCGGGACAGGGAAGACGGGGAGCTGTTTTTT.

This clone was found once. This chain connects TRBV28 to TRBJ1-2; D ambiguous. The V end lost 7 bases, the J end lost 4 bases, and 10 bases lay between the germline ends. Germline V gene lookup returns CDR1 MDHEN and CDR2 SYDVKM. CDR3 length: 12 amino acids. CDR3 nucleotide sequence: TGTGCCAGCACCCCCCGAGCCTATGGCTACACCTTC. This sequence encodes CASTPRAYGYTF.

This chain connects TRBV27 to TRBJ1-5; tentative D call: TRBD1 (5 bases). V dropped 2 bases and J dropped 0 bases, with 14 bases sitting between them. Germline V gene sequence: CDR1 MNHEY, CDR2 SMNVEV (reference sequence). This CDR3 is 17 amino acids long. The CDR3 nucleotides read TGTGCCAGCAGTTTAAGGAGCAGGGCTGATAGCAATCAGCCCCAGCATTTT. The encoded protein is CASSLRSRADSNQPQHF.

The chain uses TRBV11-2 and TRBJ2-5, with D maybe TRBD2 (5 bases). This CDR3 has 13 residues. Trimming cost V 5 bases and J 3 bases, with 10 bases left between them. The germline gives CDR1 SGHAT, CDR2 FQNNGV. For the CDR3, the DNA is TGTGCCAGCAGCCAGGCCGGGGAAGAGACCCAGTACTTC. Its translation is CASSQAGEETQYF.

V and J are TRBV3-1 (or the pseudogene TRBV3-2) and TRBJ1-1; the match to TRBD1 covers 10 bases. CDR1 and CDR2 (germline): LGHDT, YNNKEL (reference sequence). V dropped 6 bases and J dropped 1; count of bases not matched to a gene: 2. The CDR3 has 14 amino acids. CDR3 sequence reads: CASRWTGGNTEAFF. CDR3 DNA: TGTGCCAGCAGATGGACAGGGGGGAACACTGAAGCTTTCTTT.

The genes are TRBV5-1 and TRBJ2-7; D is ambiguous. Germline CDR1 SGHRS, CDR2 YFSETQ. The germline V and J ends were trimmed by 2 bases and 6 bases, with 15 bases remaining between them. This CDR3 comprises 14 residues. The CDR3 region is CASSFGPPSAEQYF. The CDR3 region has the DNA TGCGCCAGCAGCTTCGGCCCCCCGAGCGCCGAGCAGTACTTC.

The CDR3 loop reads CASKLSGAEAFF. In DNA, the CDR3 is TGTGCCAGTAAACTTTCGGGAGCTGAAGCTTTCTTT. The V call is TRBV19, the J call TRBJ1-1, with D uncertain. This CDR3 is 12 amino acids long. Per germline, CDR1 LNHDA and CDR2 SQIVND (reference sequence). V shed 7 bases and J shed 6 bases, with 12 bases lying between them. The whole variable domain, remainder taken from reference TRBV19 and TRBJ1-1, is DGGITQSPKYLFRKEGQNVTLSCEQNLNHDAMYWYRQDPGQGLRLIYYSQIVNDFQKGDIAEGYSVSREKKESFPLTVTSAQKNPTAFYLCASKLSGAEAFFGQGTRLTVV.

This sequence joins TRBV4-2 and TRBJ2-3; the D gene is possibly TRBD2 (5 bases). The CDR3 has 16 amino acids. CDR1 and CDR2 (germline): LGHNA, YNFKEQ. The V end was cut by 0 bases, the J end by 0 bases, with 10 bases between. CDR3 nucleotide sequence: TGTGCCAGCAGCCAAGAAGAGCGGCGTAGCACAGATACGCAGTATTTT. Translation gives CASSQEERRSTDTQYF.

The genes are TRBV12-3 or TRBV12-4 and TRBJ2-5; maybe TRBD2 (5 bases). V shed 5 bases and J shed 9 bases, with 10 bases lying between them. The CDR3 has 11 residues. CDR3 amino acids: CASSMVGAQYF. CDR3 sequence (DNA): TGTGCCAGCAGTATGGTCGGGGCCCAGTACTTC.

The V call is TRBV5-1, the J call TRBJ2-7; 7 bases align to TRBD1. Germline CDR1 is SGHRS and CDR2 is YFSETQ. V was pared by 0 bases and J by 2 bases, with 8 bases of the junction left unmatched. This CDR3 has 16 residues. The CDR3 reads CASSLVLQGKPYEQYF. For the CDR3, the DNA is TGCGCCAGCAGCTTGGTTCTACAGGGGAAACCCTACGAGCAGTACTTC.

The J gene is TRBJ2-3, the V gene TRBV11-2, with 9 bases identical to TRBD2. CDR1 and CDR2 (germline): SGHAT, FQNNGV. V shed 3 bases and J 3 bases; nucleotides not matched to a gene: 7. There are 16 residues in the CDR3. This CDR3 reads CASSFLSAGGTDTQYF. The CDR3 coding sequence is TGTGCCAGCAGCTTCCTCTCCGCGGGGGGGACAGATACGCAGTATTTT.